This is a list of T cell receptor beta chains from one sample in a study of blood T cell repertoires in COVID-19. Sequencing was performed with immunoSEQ multiplex PCR; in TCRdb, only in-frame clones are kept and a portion is missing. The table has roughly 150,000 clones, more than 65% seen once; the top ten hold 9% to 10%. Specimen: peripheral blood. These receptors came from a woman aged 45 to 65 with acute or convalescent COVID-19. Each CDR3 is given with its conserved first and last residue. Fields, in order: D gene, clone size, J gene, V gene, CDR3 protein, CDR3 DNA. D genes are given only for firm matches. The size field is filled for only some rows; it gives once, few, many or a size class.

D gene: .; clone size: .; J gene: TRBJ1-4; V gene: TRBV18; CDR3 protein: CASSPEVRSLATNEKLFF; CDR3 DNA: TGTGCCAGCTCACCCGAAGTACGGTCACTTGCAACTAATGAAAAACTGTTTTTT
D gene: .; clone size: .; J gene: TRBJ2-1; V gene: TRBV28; CDR3 protein: CASTGPFLEQFF; CDR3 DNA: TGTGCCAGCACCGGTCCTTTTCTTGAGCAGTTCTTC
D gene: .; clone size: .; J gene: TRBJ2-7; V gene: TRBV12-5; CDR3 protein: CASGSRGSYEQYF; CDR3 DNA: TGTGCTAGTGGTTCAAGAGGCTCCTACGAGCAGTACTTC
D gene: TRBD1; clone size: many; J gene: TRBJ1-4; V gene: TRBV2; CDR3 protein: CASQGAGEKLFF; CDR3 DNA: TGTGCCAGCCAGGGGGCTGGTGAAAAACTGTTTTTT
D gene: .; clone size: .; J gene: TRBJ2-7; V gene: TRBV5-1; CDR3 protein: CASSSAGQLYEQYF; CDR3 DNA: TGCGCCAGCAGCTCGGCGGGACAGCTATACGAGCAGTACTTC
D gene: TRBD1; clone size: .; J gene: TRBJ1-2; V gene: TRBV5-1; CDR3 protein: CASSLGTGMYGYTF; CDR3 DNA: TGCGCCAGCAGCTTGGGGACAGGGATGTATGGCTACACCTTC
D gene: .; clone size: .; J gene: TRBJ2-1; V gene: TRBV12-3/TRBV12-4; CDR3 protein: CASSPQLVNEQFF; CDR3 DNA: TGTGCCAGCAGTCCCCAACTAGTCAATGAGCAGTTCTTC
D gene: .; clone size: .; J gene: TRBJ2-4; V gene: TRBV2; CDR3 protein: CASSEITVAKNIQYF; CDR3 DNA: TGTGCCAGCAGTGAAATTACGGTAGCCAAAAACATTCAGTACTTC
D gene: TRBD1; clone size: .; J gene: TRBJ1-2; V gene: TRBV4-3; CDR3 protein: CASSQGGQGVFGYTF; CDR3 DNA: TGCGCCAGCAGCCAGGGGGGACAGGGGGTTTTTGGCTACACCTTC
D gene: .; clone size: once; J gene: TRBJ1-2; V gene: TRBV18; CDR3 protein: CASSKSGEGSYGYTF; CDR3 DNA: TGTGCCAGCTCAAAATCAGGGGAGGGTAGCTATGGCTACACCTTC
D gene: .; clone size: .; J gene: TRBJ2-6; V gene: TRBV4-2; CDR3 protein: CASSQIRGLSSGANVLTF; CDR3 DNA: TGTGCCAGCAGCCAAATACGAGGACTTAGCTCTGGGGCCAACGTCCTGACTTTC
D gene: .; clone size: once; J gene: TRBJ2-5; V gene: TRBV18; CDR3 protein: CASSPNSGGWETQYF; CDR3 DNA: TGTGCCAGCTCACCAAACTCGGGGGGCTGGGAGACCCAGTACTTC
D gene: TRBD1; clone size: .; J gene: TRBJ2-7; V gene: TRBV5-4; CDR3 protein: CASSFGQGSYEQYF; CDR3 DNA: TGTGCCAGCAGCTTCGGACAGGGCTCCTACGAGCAGTACTTC
D gene: .; clone size: .; J gene: TRBJ1-2; V gene: TRBV6-5; CDR3 protein: CASSYSTTGFNYGYTF; CDR3 DNA: TGTGCCAGCAGTTACTCAACCACAGGATTTAACTATGGCTACACCTTC
D gene: TRBD1; clone size: .; J gene: TRBJ1-6; V gene: TRBV7-2; CDR3 protein: CASSGGTAITLHF; CDR3 DNA: TGTGCCAGCAGCGGGGGGACAGCTATTACCCTCCACTTT
D gene: TRBD2; clone size: .; J gene: TRBJ2-5; V gene: TRBV6-2/TRBV6-3; CDR3 protein: CASSFGLAGTLGTQYF; CDR3 DNA: TGTGCCAGCAGTTTCGGACTAGCGGGGACCCTGGGGACCCAGTACTTC
D gene: .; clone size: .; J gene: TRBJ2-7; V gene: TRBV3-1/TRBV3-2; CDR3 protein: CASSQGGQRREQYF; CDR3 DNA: TGTGCCAGCAGTCAAGGGGGACAACGGCGCGAGCAGTACTTC
D gene: TRBD2; clone size: .; J gene: TRBJ2-3; V gene: TRBV25-1; CDR3 protein: CASSDSGGITDTQYF; CDR3 DNA: TGTGCCAGCAGTGATTCGGGGGGAATCACAGATACGCAGTATTTT
D gene: .; clone size: .; J gene: TRBJ1-1; V gene: TRBV7-9; CDR3 protein: CASSLGAAGGAFF; CDR3 DNA: TGTGCCAGCAGCTTAGGGGCGGCAGGAGGAGCTTTCTTT
D gene: .; clone size: .; J gene: TRBJ1-2; V gene: TRBV2; CDR3 protein: CASSIATVTYGYTF; CDR3 DNA: TGTGCCAGCAGCATTGCGACGGTGACTTATGGCTACACCTTC
D gene: .; clone size: .; J gene: TRBJ2-7; V gene: TRBV6-5; CDR3 protein: CASSAGQGVDEQYF; CDR3 DNA: TGTGCCAGCAGCGCGGGGCAGGGGGTGGACGAGCAGTACTTC
D gene: TRBD1; clone size: .; J gene: TRBJ1-5; V gene: TRBV7-6; CDR3 protein: CASSLFGQGDRQPQHF; CDR3 DNA: TGTGCCAGCAGCTTATTTGGACAGGGAGATCGTCAGCCCCAGCATTTT
D gene: .; clone size: .; J gene: TRBJ1-1; V gene: TRBV7-9; CDR3 protein: CASSLAQNTEAFF; CDR3 DNA: TGTGCCAGCAGCTTAGCCCAAAACACTGAAGCTTTCTTT
D gene: TRBD2; clone size: .; J gene: TRBJ2-7; V gene: TRBV6-6; CDR3 protein: CATGGRYEQYF; CDR3 DNA: TGTGCCACGGGGGGGCGGTACGAGCAGTACTTC
D gene: TRBD1; clone size: .; J gene: TRBJ2-6; V gene: TRBV2; CDR3 protein: CASSEDRAGANVLTF; CDR3 DNA: TGTGCCAGCAGCGAGGACAGGGCTGGGGCCAACGTCCTGACTTTC